The clone carrying this T cell receptor beta chain showed up just a few times. This CDR3 is built from 16 residues. Germline V gene lookup returns CDR1 DFQATT and CDR2 SNEGSKA (reference sequence). Germline trimming cut 3 bases from V and 3 bases from J; bases unmatched to any gene: 6. TCRdb used MiXCR to reprocess the 5' RACE reads, holding one entry per CDR3 protein. Found here are hundreds of thousands of distinct CDR3 sequences, 7.5% of them singletons; the top ten hold under 7%. The sample comes from a study of identical twins. The same specimen was also included in a second study, on yellow fever vaccine responses in identical twins.

Sequencing input: CD8+ T cells sorted from blood. The clonotype was recovered from a woman under 30 in good health. The chain combines TRBV20-1 with TRBJ2-1; 12 nucleotides line up with TRBD2. CDR3 in amino acids: CSASPRTSGIYNEQFF. The DNA for the CDR3 is TGCAGTGCTAGCCCAAGGACTAGCGGGATCTACAATGAGCAGTTCTTC.